These 7 T cell receptor beta chains came from one sample sequenced in a study of cytomegalovirus exposure and HLA in healthy donors. The PCR used 60 Vbeta and 13 Jbeta primers. The assay was immunoSEQ multiplex PCR, and TCRdb's table has in-frame clones only and misses some. Here the sample spans about 150,000 clones, roughly 80% being singletons. Sequences were obtained from PBMCs. Every receptor here comes from a man aged 18 to 30 in good health and CMV-seropositive.

The chain carries TRBV4-1 and TRBJ1-5, with 9 nucleotides matching TRBD1. The junction had 10 bases not matched to a gene; V was cut back by 0 bases and J by 4 bases. CDR1 is MGHRA and CDR2 is YSYEKL in the germline V gene. The CDR3 is made up of 18 amino acids. The CDR3 DNA reads as TGCGCCAGCAGCCAAGATCTTGGGACAGGGTTATCAAATCAGCCCCAGCATTTT. Translated: CASSQDLGTGLSNQPQHF.

For the CDR3, the DNA is TGCGCCAGCAGCCGACCGGGACAGACCAAGTACTTC. It is translated as CASSRPGQTKYF. The chain couples TRBV4-1 to TRBJ2-4; 7 bases are shared with TRBD1. Unmatched junction bases numbered 8, after V lost 4 bases and J lost 14 bases. In germline, CDR1 is MGHRA, CDR2 YSYEKL. CDR3 length: 12 amino acids.

There are a few counts of this clone. The J gene is TRBJ2-1, the V gene TRBV5-1, with D possibly being TRBD2 (6 bases). Trimming pared 7 bases from V and 4 bases from J, leaving 18 bases between. The V gene's germline CDR1 is SGHRS and CDR2 YFSETQ. The CDR3 extends over 15 amino acids. The CDR3 coding sequence is TGCGCCAGCTACCGGACGGTAGCGGATTACAATGAGCAGTTCTTC. Translating gives CASYRTVADYNEQFF.

This sequence joins TRBV6-4 and TRBJ2-1; 11 nucleotides align to TRBD2. The CDR3 runs 16 residues. The V segment lost 3 bases and the J segment 8 bases; nucleotides outside the gene matches: 9. CDR1 is MRHNA, CDR2 SNTAGT, per germline. The CDR3 is CASSESVAGGTHEQFF. The CDR3 DNA sequence: TGTGCCAGCAGTGAGTCGGTAGCGGGAGGGACACATGAGCAGTTCTTC.

The chain employs TRBV25-1 and TRBJ2-2; TRBD2 matches at 11 bases. The V gene's germline CDR1 is MGHDK and CDR2 SYGVNS. The CDR3 runs 16 residues. Germline trimming cut 3 bases from V and 3 bases from J; bases unmatched to any gene: 3. As DNA, the CDR3 is TGTGCCAGCAGTGATGGTAGCGGGAGGGACACCGGGGAGCTGTTTTTT. Its translation: CASSDGSGRDTGELFF.

The chain employs TRBV5-8 and TRBJ2-3, with TRBD2 as a possible D gene (5 bases). Per the germline V gene, CDR1 is SGHTS and CDR2 is YDEGEE. V was shortened by 4 bases and J by 2 bases, with 8 bases between the two germline ends. The CDR3 consists of 13 residues. CDR3 bases: TGTGCCAGCAGCCTGACTAACACAGATACGCAGTATTTT. The encoded protein is CASSLTNTDTQYF.

The chain has TRBV6-1 and TRBJ1-1; the D gene is possibly TRBD1 (6 bases). CDR1 and CDR2 (germline): MNHNS, SASEGT. The ends were cut back, 6 bases at V and 1 base at J, with 15 bases in the middle. There are 15 residues in the CDR3. The chain's CDR3 is CASSYLTGSNTEAFF. CDR3 in DNA: TGTGCCAGCAGCTATTTAACAGGGTCGAACACTGAAGCTTTCTTT.